Listed below are T cell receptor beta chains from one sample, sequenced in a study of cytomegalovirus exposure and HLA in healthy donors. Clones were sequenced by immunoSEQ multiplex PCR, and TCRdb holds only the in-frame ones, with some missing. The sample contains around 140,000 clones, over 70% of which appear only once. Sample: PBMCs. These receptors all stem from a woman in her 40s in good health and CMV-seronegative. CDR3s include the opening cysteine and the closing phenylalanine or tryptophan. The D gene is left open where the match is weak. The size of a clone is reported for some rows only, either as once, few or many, or as a class for expanded clones.

J gene	clone size	V gene	D gene	CDR3 DNA	CDR3 protein
TRBJ1-2	NA	TRBV2	TRBD1	TGTGCCAGCACACTGGAACAGGGGTTGTATGGCTACACCTTC	CASTLEQGLYGYTF
TRBJ2-3	NA	TRBV27	TRBD1	TGTGCCAGCACGAGCCGGACAGGCCTGCTTGGGAAGACAGATACGCAGTATTTT	CASTSRTGLLGKTDTQYF
TRBJ1-2	NA	TRBV7-2	NA	TGTGCCAGCAGCCAGGATTTGGTGGGCTACACCTTC	CASSQDLVGYTF
TRBJ1-1	NA	TRBV19	NA	TGTGCCAGTAGTATCGGACTAAGGAACACTGAAGCTTTCTTT	CASSIGLRNTEAFF
TRBJ2-5	once	TRBV7-2	NA	TGTGCCAGCAGCCAATCTCGACTTGAGACCCAGTACTTC	CASSQSRLETQYF
TRBJ2-1	NA	TRBV6-4	NA	TGTGCCATTACCACTGCGAGGCCGACCTACAATGAGCAGTTCTTC	CAITTARPTYNEQFF
TRBJ1-2	NA	TRBV25-1	TRBD1	TGTGCCAGCAGTGAATCAAGGACAGGATATGGCTACACCTTC	CASSESRTGYGYTF
TRBJ2-4	few	TRBV5-4	TRBD1	TGTGCCAGCAGCTTGGGGGACAGGGACATTCAGTACTTC	CASSLGDRDIQYF
TRBJ1-6	NA	TRBV6-5	NA	TGTGCCAGCAGTTACCGGGGGAGACCCCTCCACTTT	CASSYRGRPLHF
TRBJ2-4	NA	TRBV7-2	TRBD1	TGTGCCAGCAGCTCGGGACAGGGGAAAAACATTCAGTACTTC	CASSSGQGKNIQYF
TRBJ2-1	NA	TRBV28	TRBD2	TGTGCCAGCAGTCCCCATAGCGGGGGGGGAAATGAGCAGTTCTTC	CASSPHSGGGNEQFF
TRBJ1-6	NA	TRBV6-5	NA	TGTGCCAGCATGATCGACACCTTCTATAATTCACCCCTCCACTTT	CASMIDTFYNSPLHF
TRBJ2-1	many	TRBV27	TRBD2	TGTGCCAGCAGTTGGGGGGGTCGGGATGAGCAGTTCTTC	CASSWGGRDEQFF
TRBJ1-1	few	TRBV25-1	TRBD1	TGTGCCAGCAGCAGGGGGCCGAACACTGAAGCTTTCTTT	CASSRGPNTEAFF
TRBJ1-2	NA	TRBV6-5	NA	TGTGCCAGCAGCCCGAACGTAGATGGCTACACCTTC	CASSPNVDGYTF
TRBJ2-3	NA	TRBV9	TRBD2	TGTGCCAGCACTAGCGGGGGCTTAGATACGCAGTATTTT	CASTSGGLDTQYF
TRBJ2-3	NA	TRBV27	NA	TGTGCCAGCAGTTTACCGGGGGAGCTGACAGATACGCAGTATTTT	CASSLPGELTDTQYF
TRBJ2-5	NA	TRBV5-1	NA	TGCGCCAGCAGCTTCACAGGGGGGGCTATGGAGACCCAGTACTTC	CASSFTGGAMETQYF
TRBJ1-2	NA	TRBV27	TRBD1	TGTGCCAGCAGTTTAAATAGTTTACAGGGGGAGTATGGCTACACCTTC	CASSLNSLQGEYGYTF
TRBJ1-6	few	TRBV28	NA	TGTGCCAGCAGTCCCCGGGTCTTTTCACCCCTCCACTTT	CASSPRVFSPLHF
TRBJ2-7	NA	TRBV19	TRBD1	TGTGCCAGTAGTATTCAGGACAGGGTGGGCGAGCAGTACTTC	CASSIQDRVGEQYF
TRBJ1-1	NA	TRBV19	TRBD1	TGTGCCAGTAGTAGAAGGACAGGGAACACTGAAGCTTTCTTT	CASSRRTGNTEAFF
TRBJ2-7	few	TRBV27	NA	TGTGCCAGCACCCTAAGGGAGATAGCCTACGAGCAGTACTTC	CASTLREIAYEQYF
TRBJ2-3	few	TRBV27	NA	TGTGCCAGCAGCCGTGAGGCCTATAGCACAGATACGCAGTATTTT	CASSREAYSTDTQYF
TRBJ1-3	NA	TRBV19	NA	TGTGCCAGTAACTCCATCGGTTTATCCTCTGGAAACACCATATATTTT	CASNSIGLSSGNTIYF
TRBJ1-2	NA	TRBV29-1	NA	TGCAGCGTTGCGCGGGGGAATAACTATGGCTACACCTTC	CSVARGNNYGYTF
TRBJ1-4	NA	TRBV6-5	TRBD1	TGTGCCAGCAGAGGGGACAGGGGGCTCGGAAAACTGTTTTTT	CASRGDRGLGKLFF
TRBJ1-4	NA	TRBV5-1	NA	TGCGCCAGCAGCTTGAAGGGGGTAGAGGAAAAACTGTTTTTT	CASSLKGVEEKLFF
TRBJ2-7	NA	TRBV10-1	NA	TGCGCCAGCAGTGAGTCAGGGGGCTACGAGCAGTACTTC	CASSESGGYEQYF
TRBJ1-2	NA	TRBV5-1	NA	TGCGCCAGCAGCCTAAGACCCGAGGGCTATGGCTACACCTTC	CASSLRPEGYGYTF